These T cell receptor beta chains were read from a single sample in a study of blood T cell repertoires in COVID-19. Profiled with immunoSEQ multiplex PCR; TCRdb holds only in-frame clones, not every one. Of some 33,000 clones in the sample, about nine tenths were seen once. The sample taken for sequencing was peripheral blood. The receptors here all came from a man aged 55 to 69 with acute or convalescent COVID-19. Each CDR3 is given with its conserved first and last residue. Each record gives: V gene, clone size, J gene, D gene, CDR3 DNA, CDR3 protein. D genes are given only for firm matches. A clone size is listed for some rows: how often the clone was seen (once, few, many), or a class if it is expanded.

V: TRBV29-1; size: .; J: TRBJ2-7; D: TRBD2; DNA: TGCAGCGTCGCTCCCGGGGGACTAGCGGGAGGGCACTCCTACGAGCAGTACTTC; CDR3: CSVAPGGLAGGHSYEQYF
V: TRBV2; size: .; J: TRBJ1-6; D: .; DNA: TGTGCCAGCAGTGACAGGGGAGTAGGTAATTCACCCCTCCACTTT; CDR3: CASSDRGVGNSPLHF
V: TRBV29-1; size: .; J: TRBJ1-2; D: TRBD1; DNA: TGCAGCGGTCAAGGGACAGGGGGGTACGGCTACACCTTC; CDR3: CSGQGTGGYGYTF
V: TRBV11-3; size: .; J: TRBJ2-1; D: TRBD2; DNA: TGTGCCAGCAGTCCGGGGACGCCACTAGCGGGAGGGCCATCCTTCAATGAGCAGTTCTTC; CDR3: CASSPGTPLAGGPSFNEQFF
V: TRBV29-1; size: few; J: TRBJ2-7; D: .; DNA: TGCAGCGTTGAAGACACGCGGGTAAGCTACGAGCAGTACTTC; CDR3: CSVEDTRVSYEQYF
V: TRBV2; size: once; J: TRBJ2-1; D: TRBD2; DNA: TGTGCCAGCAGAAGACTAGCGGGAGGTCGCTACAATGAGCAGTTCTTC; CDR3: CASRRLAGGRYNEQFF
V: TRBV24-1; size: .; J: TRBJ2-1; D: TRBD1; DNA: TGTGCCATAAGGGCGCAGGGGGCATTCCATGAGCAGTTCTTC; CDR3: CAIRAQGAFHEQFF
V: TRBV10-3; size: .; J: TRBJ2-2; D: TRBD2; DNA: TGTGCCATATGGCGCGGGAGCGGAACCGGGGAGCTGTTTTTT; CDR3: CAIWRGSGTGELFF
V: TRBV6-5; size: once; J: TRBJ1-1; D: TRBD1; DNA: TGTGCCAGCAGTTACTCGGGGGACAGTGAAGCTTTCTTT; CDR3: CASSYSGDSEAFF
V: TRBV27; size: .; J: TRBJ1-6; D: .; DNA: TGTGCCAGCAGTAAGCTTCCGGGGTCCTATAATTCACCCCTCCACTTT; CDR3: CASSKLPGSYNSPLHF
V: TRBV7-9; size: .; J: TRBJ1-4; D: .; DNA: TGTGCCAGCAGCTTAGCTCAGGTGGAGGAGGAAAAACTGTTTTTT; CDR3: CASSLAQVEEEKLFF
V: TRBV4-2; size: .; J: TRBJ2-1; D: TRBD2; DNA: TGTGCCAGCAGCCACGTCCTCGGGACTAGCGGCAATGAGCAGTTCTTC; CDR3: CASSHVLGTSGNEQFF
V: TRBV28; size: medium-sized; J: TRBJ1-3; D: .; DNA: TGTGCCAGCAGTTCCCACAGTACAGAAGGAAACACCATATATTTT; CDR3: CASSSHSTEGNTIYF
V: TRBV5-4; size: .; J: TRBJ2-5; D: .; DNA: TGTGCCAGCAGGCCCGGGGGAAAGAGAGAAGGGACCCAGTACTTC; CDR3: CASRPGGKREGTQYF
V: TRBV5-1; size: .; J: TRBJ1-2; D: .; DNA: TGCGCCAGCAGCTTACAGCATCCTGACTATGGCTACACCTTC; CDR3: CASSLQHPDYGYTF
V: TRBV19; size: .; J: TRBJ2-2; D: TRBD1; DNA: TGTGCCAGTAAGCAGGGGGTCCCCGGGGAGCTGTTTTTT; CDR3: CASKQGVPGELFF
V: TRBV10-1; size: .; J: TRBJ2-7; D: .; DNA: TGCGCCAGCAGTGATGGCGGGACCCCCTCCTACGAGCAGTACTTC; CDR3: CASSDGGTPSYEQYF